These T cell receptor beta chains were read from a single sample in a study of response to subunit inactivated influenza vaccine. TCRdb independently ran MiXCR on the RT-PCR reads; one entry per CDR3 protein. The sample has almost 250,000 distinct CDR3 sequences, 9% to 15% seen once; the top ten hold 7.8%. Here the sequenced sample was non-naive T cells sorted from PBMCs, taken 14 to 15 days before vaccination. These TCRs come from a man aged 50-59 years who received an inactivated influenza vaccine. Each CDR3 is given without its conserved first and last residue. The order of the fields is V gene, J gene, CDR3 protein.

>TRBV4-3|TRBJ2-1
ASSQGAGRSLSGRYNEQF
>TRBV3-1|TRBJ1-2
ASSPTGQGVYGYT
>TRBV28|TRBJ2-2
ASQITSGDTGELF
>TRBV6-2/TRBV6-3|TRBJ2-2
ASRELTLNTGELF
>TRBV6-2/TRBV6-3|TRBJ1-5
ASTVATGPNQPQH
>TRBV5-1|TRBJ2-7
ASSPGGLPGQGWHEQY
>TRBV3-1|TRBJ1-1
ASSHRASNTEAF
>TRBV4-1|TRBJ2-7
ASSQYSYPYVEQY
>TRBV6-2/TRBV6-3|TRBJ2-3
ASRLLAGGPDTQY
>TRBV13|TRBJ2-3
ASSSLTGGRTDTQY
>TRBV5-5|TRBJ2-3
ASSLAQEGTDTQY
>TRBV5-6|TRBJ2-3
ASSLVAGDTQY
>TRBV12-2|TRBJ2-5
ASRPPRCRGYGETQY
>TRBV2|TRBJ2-1
ASTNGGLAERGWNNNEQF
>TRBV5-1|TRBJ2-1
ASSRPGQGHNEQF
>TRBV11-2|TRBJ2-3
ASSLEVSGRAAHTQY
>TRBV15|TRBJ1-1
ATSRGNGWEAF
>TRBV18|TRBJ1-2
ASSPGQGGYT
>TRBV12-3/TRBV12-4|TRBJ1-1
ASSLDSTANTEAF
>TRBV5-1|TRBJ2-7
ASSFGTGGFSKSYEQY
>TRBV2|TRBJ1-1
ASSSRESVNTEAF
>TRBV6-1|TRBJ1-3
ASVEASSGNTIY
>TRBV5-6|TRBJ1-2
ASSLPRGGYT
>TRBV6-1|TRBJ2-2
ASSLSGATDTGELF
>TRBV5-1|TRBJ2-5
ASSLGGTVETQY
>TRBV20-1|TRBJ1-6
CARDPERLSYNSPLH
>TRBV7-2|TRBJ1-4
ASSLGALEKLF
>TRBV11-1|TRBJ2-2
ASTQGAFGGELF
>TRBV6-4|TRBJ2-1
ASSDGGSEGNEQF
>TRBV29-1|TRBJ2-5
SAGTAKGAQY
>TRBV20-1|TRBJ2-7
SAGQGYEQY
>TRBV12-5|TRBJ2-5
ASGLGDGETQY
>TRBV7-6|TRBJ2-5
ASSSLGGETQY
>TRBV18|TRBJ2-3
ASSPQSGGTDTQY
>TRBV5-1|TRBJ2-2
ASSFRTGHTGELF
>TRBV5-1|TRBJ2-7
ASSWNRGAYEQY
>TRBV25-1|TRBJ2-3
ASSEVAGSTDTQY
>TRBV4-2|TRBJ2-7
ASSQDGAGGPGGGYEQY
>TRBV7-4|TRBJ2-3
ASSLGGGIEISTDTQY
>TRBV6-2/TRBV6-3|TRBJ1-6
ASIPARGSPLH
>TRBV7-9|TRBJ2-7
ASSQGGYGGDEQY